The clone carrying this TCR beta chain appeared a few times. Its antigen remains unidentified. Other DNA sequences within the sample encode an identical CDR3. These data belong to a study of beta chain features in type 1 diabetes. Study-level background: Patient and healthy donor groups were alike in age, gender and cell yields. Sorted cell examination encompassed 85 million to 140 million cells across all samples. Whole-study findings and limits: For Type 1 diabetes patients, all four CD4+ subsets carried TCRB CDR3s that were moderately but significantly shorter.

Investigators reverse transcribed all isolated RNA, so they sequenced expressed TCRB transcripts. Profiled with immunoSEQ multiplex PCR; TCRdb holds only in-frame clones, not every one. The repertoire holds nearly 700,000 clones, with around 15% as singletons. The CDR3 covers 13 residues. Between the trimmed V and J ends, which lost 5 bases and 3 bases, there was a span of 10 bases. Per the germline V gene, CDR1 is LNHDA and CDR2 is SQIVND (reference sequence). The sequenced sample consisted of naive CD4+ T cells from blood. The rearrangement links TRBV19 to TRBJ1-1, with D possibly TRBD1 on 5 matching bases. The TCR sequence derives from a young man with type 1 diabetes. The CDR3 DNA follows: TGTGCCAGTAGTCTCGACAGAGACACTGAAGCTTTCTTT. Translating it yields CASSLDRDTEAFF.